The 27 T cell receptor beta chains given below trace back to one sample, sequenced in a study of T-cell reconstitution after alpha-beta-depleted transplantation in children. Preparation of the TCRbeta library used unique molecular identifiers. TCRdb passed the PCR reads through MiXCR, listing each CDR3 protein once. Among hundreds of thousands of distinct CDR3 sequences listed, around 13% were seen once. The specimen comprised PBMCs, sampled before TCRalphabeta/CD19-depleted stem cell transplant. The receptors originated from a girl aged 2 to 9 with congenital amegakaryocytic thrombocytopenia, due to receive a stem cell transplant.

This clonotype was counted ten times or more. The J gene is TRBJ2-5, the V gene TRBV2; perhaps TRBD2 as D (6 bases). Germline V gene lookup returns CDR1 SNHLY and CDR2 FYNNEI. The CDR3 runs 17 residues. Trimming took off 0 bases at V and 0 bases at J, with 14 bases between the two ends. For the CDR3, the DNA is TGTGCCAGCAGTGAAGCGGAGGGGAGTTCGTACCAAGAGACCCAGTACTTC. Protein: CASSEAEGSSYQETQYF.

The rearrangement uses TRBV11-2 and TRBJ2-1; 10 nucleotides line up with TRBD2. CDR3 length: 18 residues. Germline-derived CDR1 and CDR2 are SGHAT and FQNNGV. V shed 3 bases, J shed 3 bases, and the junction held 11 bases outside the gene matches. The CDR3 is CASSFSLLAGENYNEQFF. CDR3 DNA: TGTGCCAGCAGCTTTTCCCTCCTAGCGGGAGAAAACTACAATGAGCAGTTCTTC.

V and J are TRBV20-1 and TRBJ2-1; 7 bases fit TRBD1. This CDR3 comprises 19 residues. Germline loops: CDR1 DFQATT, CDR2 SNEGSKA (reference sequence). Trimming removed 6 bases from V and 7 bases from J; junction bases left unmatched: 27. The CDR3 DNA reads as TGCAGTGCAGGGGGCGACGGGTTGATGGAATTCGGGCGTGTGAATGAGCAGTTCTTC. This translates into CSAGGDGLMEFGRVNEQFF.

This clonotype was observed many times. The J gene is TRBJ2-3, the V gene TRBV11-2; D gene uncertain. The CDR3 extends over 14 amino acids. Trimming pared 5 bases from V and 6 bases from J, leaving 15 bases between. Germline CDR1 is SGHAT and CDR2 is FQNNGV. The CDR3 protein is CASSPWVSRDTQYF. In nucleotides, the CDR3 is TGTGCCAGCAGCCCATGGGTCTCCCGCGATACGCAGTATTTT.

This clonotype was detected many times. The chain couples TRBV5-1 to TRBJ2-1, with 7 bases lining up with TRBD2. CDR1 SGHRS and CDR2 YFSETQ come from the germline V gene. With 2 bases clipped from V and 5 bases from J, the junction kept 7 bases outside the gene matches. The CDR3 length is 15 residues. The CDR3, as DNA: TGCGCCAGCAGCTTAAGGACTAGTCCAAACAATGAGCAGTTCTTC. Protein sequence: CASSLRTSPNNEQFF. The variable domain in full, completed from reference TRBV5-1 and TRBJ2-1, reads KAGVTQTPRYLIKTRGQQVTLSCSPISGHRSVSWYQQTPGQGLQFLFEYFSETQRNKGNFPGRFSGRQFSNSRSEMNVSTLELGDSALYLCASSLRTSPNNEQFFGPGTRLTVL.

This clonotype has just a few counts. V gene TRBV20-1 combines with J gene TRBJ2-1; D might be TRBD2 (6 bases). Deletions cut 5 bases from V and 2 bases from J, with 19 bases between. The CDR3 extends over 16 amino acids. Germline-derived CDR1 and CDR2 are DFQATT and SNEGSKA (reference sequence). The chain's CDR3 is CSALTGRPQAYNEQFF. The CDR3 coding sequence is TGCAGTGCTCTAACGGGGAGGCCCCAAGCCTACAATGAGCAGTTCTTC.

This clonotype was counted at least ten times. The V gene is TRBV7-9, the J gene TRBJ2-3; D is possibly TRBD1 (5 bases). The CDR3 runs 16 residues. The V and J ends lost 4 bases and 2 bases respectively, with 16 bases between them. Germline CDR1 is SEHNR and CDR2 is FQNEAQ (reference sequence). DNA for the CDR3: TGTGCCAGCAGCTCGGTGCTGACAGAACCCACAGATACGCAGTATTTT. This encodes CASSSVLTEPTDTQYF.

This clonotype was seen many times. The chain carries TRBV7-8 and TRBJ2-3; 7 nucleotides agree with TRBD1. V shed 5 bases and J 1 base; nucleotides not matched to a gene: 6. The CDR3 has 15 amino acids. Germline loops: CDR1 SGHVS, CDR2 FQNEAQ. The CDR3 loop is CASSNRQGGTDTQYF. The CDR3 DNA follows: TGTGCCAGCAGCAACCGACAGGGTGGCACAGATACGCAGTATTTT.

This clonotype occurred many times. The chain links TRBV27 to TRBJ2-3; a possible D gene is TRBD2 (7 bases). V was pared by 2 bases and J by 5 bases, with 11 bases between. This CDR3 contains 14 residues. CDR1 MNHEY and CDR2 SMNVEV come from the germline V gene (reference sequence). CDR3 amino acids: CASSLAGAEDTQYF. The CDR3 DNA reads TGTGCCAGCAGTTTAGCGGGGGCTGAAGATACGCAGTATTTT.

Many counts were recorded for this clonotype. The J gene is TRBJ1-1, the V gene TRBV20-1, with D uncertain. The germline V gene encodes CDR1 DFQATT and CDR2 SNEGSKA (reference sequence). This CDR3 region has 13 residues. Between the trimmed V and J ends, which lost 3 bases and 3 bases, there was a span of 11 bases. The CDR3 DNA follows: TGCAGTGCTAGTGGCAGTTGGTACACTGAAGCTTTCTTT. This codes for CSASGSWYTEAFF.

The chain is built from TRBV12-3 or TRBV12-4 and TRBJ2-1; 8 positions match TRBD1. V lost 5 bases, J lost 13 bases, and 10 bases stayed unmatched. This CDR3 comprises 13 residues. The CDR3 region has the DNA TGTGCCAGCAGTGCGGCACTCAGGGGGCCCCAGTTCTTC. This sequence encodes CASSAALRGPQFF.

This rearrangement joins TRBV12-3 or TRBV12-4 to TRBJ2-1; 10 bases map to TRBD2. V gave up 1 base and J gave up 7 bases; unmatched junction bases: 1. CDR3 size: 14 residues. The CDR3 sequence is CASSLEGLANEQFF. The CDR3 region has the DNA TGTGCCAGCAGTTTAGAGGGACTAGCGAATGAGCAGTTCTTC.

This clonotype was recorded many times. This chain connects TRBV28 to TRBJ2-1; tentative D call: TRBD2 (5 bases). Trimming left V 3 bases short and J 8 bases short, with 14 bases between. This CDR3 has 14 amino acids. Germline-derived CDR1 and CDR2 are MDHEN and SYDVKM. The CDR3 sequence: CASSFRLISDEQFF. For the CDR3, the DNA is TGTGCCAGCAGTTTCAGACTAATTTCGGATGAGCAGTTCTTC.

This clonotype was seen at least ten times. V usage is TRBV6-6 and J usage is TRBJ2-1; D is uncertain. The germline gives CDR1 MNHNY, CDR2 SVGAGI (reference sequence). V lost 2 bases and J 8 bases, leaving 10 bases between the germline ends. This CDR3 has 13 residues. CDR3 region: CASSYGGPDEQFF. The CDR3 DNA follows: TGTGCCAGCAGTTACGGTGGGCCAGATGAGCAGTTCTTC.

In its sample, this clonotype was seen many times. This sequence joins TRBV20-1 and TRBJ2-5, with unresolved D. The CDR3 contains 14 residues. The germline gives CDR1 DFQATT, CDR2 SNEGSKA (reference sequence). V was cut by 0 bases and J by 0 bases, with 8 bases left in between. CDR3 DNA sequence: TGCAGTGCTAGAGAAACGGAGCACCAAGAGACCCAGTACTTC. Translation: CSARETEHQETQYF.

There are a few counts of this clonotype. The V call is TRBV7-9, the J call TRBJ2-5; 9 bases are shared with TRBD2. The junction had 4 bases not matched to a gene; V was cut back by 5 bases and J by 3 bases. This CDR3 has 14 residues. CDR1 is SEHNR, CDR2 FQNEAQ, per germline (reference sequence). The CDR3 spells CASSAGLAKETQYF. The CDR3 DNA is TGTGCCAGCAGCGCAGGACTAGCGAAAGAGACCCAGTACTTC. Using reference TRBV7-9 and TRBJ2-5 for the parts outside the CDR3, the full variable domain is DTGVSQNPRHKITKRGQNVTFRCDPISEHNRLYWYRQTLGQGPEFLTYFQNEAQLEKSRLLSDRFSAERPKGSFSTLEIQRTEQGDSAMYLCASSAGLAKETQYFGPGTRLLVL.

In its sample, this clonotype was seen a few times. This chain uses TRBV3-1 with TRBJ2-4; D is undetermined. Between the trimmed V and J ends, which lost 1 base and 13 bases, there was a span of 11 bases. The germline V gene encodes CDR1 LGHDT and CDR2 YNNKEL (reference sequence). CDR3 length: 12 residues. CDR3 nucleotides: TGTGCCAGCAGCCAAGGCGAAACTTTACAGTACTTC. Translating gives CASSQGETLQYF.

The chain recombines TRBV10-3 with TRBJ1-2, with 7 bases that match TRBD1. This CDR3 contains 15 residues. Germline CDR1 reads ENHRY; CDR2 reads SYGVKD. The V gene end was trimmed by 6 bases and the J gene end by 4 bases; junction bases not matched to a gene: 11. CDR3 sequence: CAISSGGGGSYGYTF. The CDR3, as DNA: TGTGCCATCAGCAGCGGAGGGGGCGGGAGCTATGGCTACACCTTC.

The chain links TRBV4-1 to TRBJ2-7, with TRBD1 matching 7 bases. The J segment lost 7 bases and the V segment lost 2 bases, leaving 20 bases of the junction unmatched. The CDR3 runs to 18 residues. The germline gives CDR1 MGHRA, CDR2 YSYEKL. The CDR3 DNA follows: TGCGCCAGCAGCCAATTCGTCAGGGTCTGGGCAGGGGGTACGGAGCAGTACTTC. Translation: CASSQFVRVWAGGTEQYF.

This clonotype was seen at least ten times. The chain joins TRBV29-1 to TRBJ2-3; no clear D. The germline gives CDR1 SQVTM, CDR2 ANQGSEA. The CDR3 length is 14 residues. The ends were cut back, 1 base at V and 4 bases at J, with 12 bases in the middle. CDR3 DNA sequence: TGCAGCGTTGAAGGCCTCTTGATGGCAGATACGCAGTATTTT. Protein sequence: CSVEGLLMADTQYF.

This clonotype has ten or more counts. This chain connects TRBV4-1 to TRBJ2-1; TRBD2 matches at 8 bases. Germline V gene lookup returns CDR1 MGHRA and CDR2 YSYEKL. Germline trimming cut 4 bases from V and 4 bases from J; bases unmatched to any gene: 6. CDR3 length equals 15 residues. The CDR3 sequence is CASSLGTSFYNEQFF. CDR3 sequence (DNA): TGCGCCAGCAGCCTAGGGACTAGTTTTTACAATGAGCAGTTCTTC.

V gene TRBV20-1 combines with J gene TRBJ2-2; 8 nucleotides align to TRBD1. This CDR3 region has 13 residues. Germline CDR1 DFQATT, CDR2 SNEGSKA (reference sequence). V gave up 7 bases and J gave up 6 bases; unmatched junction bases: 7. CDR3: CSVERQGSGELFF. As DNA, the CDR3 is TGCAGTGTAGAACGACAGGGGTCCGGGGAGCTGTTTTTT.

This clonotype was recorded at least ten times. The J gene is TRBJ1-6, the V gene TRBV20-1; D uncertain. Germline V lookup: CDR1 DFQATT, CDR2 SNEGSKA (reference sequence). Trimming took off 0 bases at V and 6 bases at J, with 9 bases between the two ends. The CDR3 runs 14 residues. In DNA, the CDR3 is TGCAGTGCTAGAGACAGGAGGGCTAATTCACCCCTCCACTTT. As protein: CSARDRRANSPLHF.

The V call is TRBV6-1, the J call TRBJ2-3; the match to TRBD1 covers 8 bases. This CDR3 is 17 amino acids long. With V trimmed by 2 bases and J by 4 bases, 11 bases remained unmatched. Germline values: CDR1 MNHNS, CDR2 SASEGT. CDR3 coding DNA: TGTGCCAGCAGTGAATTAGTGGCAGGGGGCGGTTCAGATACGCAGTATTTT. Translating it yields CASSELVAGGGSDTQYF.

The rearrangement uses TRBV12-3 or TRBV12-4 and TRBJ2-7; tentatively, D is TRBD2 (6 bases). V was pared by 5 bases and J by 6 bases, with 23 bases between. The CDR3 runs to 16 residues. Here the CDR3 reads CASSPSRRDLLSEQYF. The CDR3 DNA sequence: TGTGCCAGCAGTCCTAGCAGACGGGACTTACTGAGCGAGCAGTACTTC.

In its sample, this clonotype was seen many times. The CDR3, as DNA: TGTGCCAGCAGCTTTCTAGCGGGCACAGATACGCAGTATTTT. It encodes CASSFLAGTDTQYF. The chain is built from TRBV11-2 and TRBJ2-3; 7 bases are a match to TRBD2. CDR1 and CDR2 from the germline V gene are SGHAT and FQNNGV. CDR3 length: 14 residues. Unmatched junction bases numbered 1, after V lost 3 bases and J lost 1 base.

This clonotype came up a few times. V gene TRBV20-1 combines with J gene TRBJ1-2, with TRBD1 identical over 11 bases. CDR3 size: 13 residues. The germline CDR1 and CDR2 sequences are DFQATT and SNEGSKA (reference sequence). Trimming cost V 4 bases and J 8 bases; bases outside gene matches: 6. CDR3: CSATGQGDGGYTF. The CDR3 DNA sequence: TGCAGTGCTACGGGACAGGGGGATGGAGGCTACACCTTC.